The 15 T cell receptor beta chains given below trace back to one sample, sequenced in a study of early T cells in non-severe SARS-CoV-2 infection. Each CDR3 protein is one row after TCRdb ran MiXCR on the 5' RACE reads. Of some 81,000 distinct CDR3 sequences in the sample, 16% were seen once. The sequencing sample was made of whole blood. These receptors all stem from an adult who was a healthcare worker with PCR-confirmed SARS-CoV-2 infection or an uninfected control (not recorded which).

This clonotype turned up a few times. The rearrangement links TRBV20-1 to TRBJ1-3, with 8 nucleotides matching TRBD1. Germline V gives CDR1 DFQATT, CDR2 SNEGSKA (reference sequence). The CDR3 runs 14 residues. J was trimmed by 4 bases and V by 5 bases; bases with no gene match: 7. The CDR3 bases are TGCAGTGCTGGGGGCAGGGGGCTCGGAAACACCATATATTTT. Encoded protein: CSAGGRGLGNTIYF.

This sequence joins TRBV7-9 and TRBJ1-4; D remains ambiguous. The CDR3 is 15 amino acids. V lost 3 bases to trimming and J lost 8 bases, with 16 bases between them. Germline loops: CDR1 SEHNR, CDR2 FQNEAQ (reference sequence). CDR3 sequence (DNA): TGTGCCAGCAGCTTCTCGACTGCGGCGGTGGAAAAACTGTTTTTT. Amino acid sequence: CASSFSTAAVEKLFF.

A few counts support this clonotype. The chain employs TRBV4-1 and TRBJ2-1, with 8 bases that match TRBD2. V lost 4 bases to trimming and J lost 6 bases; unmatched junction nucleotides: 11. Germline V gene sequence: CDR1 MGHRA, CDR2 YSYEKL. The CDR3 sequence is 16 residues long. The CDR3 nucleotides read TGCGCCAGCAGCCCCTCAGGACTAGCTGTCGTCAATGAGCAGTTCTTC. Residues: CASSPSGLAVVNEQFF.

This clonotype was counted between two and nine times. The V call is TRBV19, the J call TRBJ2-7, with TRBD2 identical over 9 bases. Germline V gene data show CDR1 as LNHDA and CDR2 as SQIVND (reference sequence). The CDR3 is made up of 16 amino acids. V trimming: 5 bases; J trimming: 1 base; junction bases outside the gene matches: 9. The CDR3 here is CASSASTTSGSYEQYF. DNA of the CDR3: TGTGCCAGTAGTGCCTCCACGACTAGCGGATCCTACGAGCAGTACTTC.

A remark on this clonotype: This may come from a read error, since a much larger clone is one base off. The CDR3 loop is CSAGTSGRGEQCF. The CDR3 nucleotides read TGCAGCGCCGGGACTAGCGGGCGGGGGGAGCAGTGCTTC. The rearrangement joins TRBV29-1 to TRBJ2-1; 12 nucleotides align to TRBD2. Germline CDR1 reads SQVTM; CDR2 reads ANQGSEA. This CDR3 region has 13 residues.

This clonotype was counted between two and nine times. The chain links TRBV9 to TRBJ1-3; the D is unclear. The CDR3 runs 15 residues. Germline V gene data show CDR1 as SGDLS and CDR2 as YYNGEE. V was shortened by 0 bases and J by 0 bases, with 7 bases between the two germline ends. CDR3 bases: TGTGCCAGCAGCGTAGGATTGGGCTCTGGAAACACCATATATTTT. Its protein product is CASSVGLGSGNTIYF.

This clonotype was seen a few times. The CDR3 here is CASSVTGGEQYF. CDR3 nucleotide sequence: TGCGCCAGCAGCGTAACAGGGGGCGAGCAGTACTTC. V is TRBV5-1 and J is TRBJ2-7; 8 bases align to TRBD1. The CDR3 loop spans 12 amino acids. V lost 4 bases, J lost 6 bases, and 3 bases stayed unmatched. The germline CDR1 and CDR2 sequences are SGHRS and YFSETQ.

This chain connects TRBV29-1 to TRBJ2-2; D is possibly TRBD2 (5 bases). Trimming removed 6 bases at V and 5 bases at J, with 16 bases between. The CDR3 loop spans 14 amino acids. In germline, CDR1 is SQVTM, CDR2 ANQGSEA. CDR3 DNA sequence: TGCAGCGTCTCGGGTCTCCGGAGGACCGGGGAGCTGTTTTTT. Its translation is CSVSGLRRTGELFF.

This rearrangement joins TRBV6-5 to TRBJ2-7; D call uncertain. There are 11 residues in the CDR3. V lost 2 bases, J lost 6 bases, and 5 bases lay in between. Looked up from germline, CDR1 is MNHEY and CDR2 is SVGAGI. The CDR3 protein is CASSYVGEQYF. The CDR3 DNA follows: TGTGCCAGCAGTTACGTTGGCGAGCAGTACTTC.

This clonotype was counted ten times or more. The chain couples TRBV7-8 to TRBJ2-7, with 14 bases that match TRBD2. Germline CDR1 and CDR2: SGHVS and FQNEAQ. V was clipped by 5 bases and J by 1 base; unmatched bases: 4. This CDR3 spans 16 amino acids. CDR3 nucleotides: TGTGCCAGCAGCCCAAGACTAGCGGGAGGGTCCTACGAGCAGTACTTC. Encoded protein: CASSPRLAGGSYEQYF.

This clonotype has a count of ten or more. The chain is built from TRBV28 and TRBJ1-2; 9 bases agree with TRBD1. CDR1 is MDHEN, CDR2 SYDVKM, per germline. This CDR3 is built from 13 residues. The trim removed 6 bases at V and 6 bases at J, leaving 5 bases unmatched. The CDR3 sequence: CASRDRGRDGYTF. The DNA of the CDR3 is TGTGCCAGCAGGGACAGGGGTCGAGATGGCTACACCTTC.

This clonotype showed up just a few times. The chain carries TRBV6-5 and TRBJ1-1; no definite D call. This CDR3 has 12 amino acids. Looked up from germline, CDR1 is MNHEY and CDR2 is SVGAGI. Trimming cost V 8 bases and J 4 bases, with 11 bases left between them. The CDR3 region is CASGGYSTEAFF. The CDR3 DNA is TGTGCCAGCGGAGGGTACTCCACTGAAGCTTTCTTT.

The rearrangement joins TRBV7-2 to TRBJ2-3, with 8 bases aligning to TRBD1. CDR3 length equals 17 residues. Germline-derived CDR1 and CDR2 are SGHTA and FQGNSA. Unmatched junction bases numbered 15, after V lost 5 bases and J lost 5 bases. The CDR3 DNA sequence: TGTGCCAGCAGCCCTAGATCAGGCAGGGGGCGTAGAGATACGCAGTATTTT. It yields the protein CASSPRSGRGRRDTQYF.

This clonotype was observed a handful of times. The chain couples TRBV19 to TRBJ2-7; 12 nucleotides agree with TRBD2. In germline, CDR1 is LNHDA, CDR2 SQIVND (reference sequence). This CDR3 contains 16 residues. Unmatched junction bases numbered 6, after V lost 4 bases and J lost 2 bases. This chain's CDR3 is CASSTKTSGGPYEQYF. In nucleotides, the CDR3 is TGTGCCAGTAGTACGAAGACTAGCGGGGGCCCCTACGAGCAGTACTTC.

The chain joins TRBV7-3 to TRBJ2-3; 11 bases are a match to TRBD2. From germline, CDR1 is SGHTA and CDR2 FQGTGA. The CDR3 is 15 amino acids. Trimming took 5 bases from V and 4 from J; bases not matched to a gene: 5. The CDR3: CASSPNSGRADTQYF. The CDR3 DNA reads TGTGCCAGCAGCCCGAATAGCGGGAGGGCAGATACGCAGTATTTT.